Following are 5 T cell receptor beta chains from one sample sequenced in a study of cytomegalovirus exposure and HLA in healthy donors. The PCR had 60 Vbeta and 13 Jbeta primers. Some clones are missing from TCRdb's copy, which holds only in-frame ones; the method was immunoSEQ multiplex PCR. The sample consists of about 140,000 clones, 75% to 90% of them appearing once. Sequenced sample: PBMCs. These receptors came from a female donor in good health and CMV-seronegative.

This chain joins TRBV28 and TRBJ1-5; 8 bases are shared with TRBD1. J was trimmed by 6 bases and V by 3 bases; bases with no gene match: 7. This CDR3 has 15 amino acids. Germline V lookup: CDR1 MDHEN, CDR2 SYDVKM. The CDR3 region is CASSFDRGGPQPQHF. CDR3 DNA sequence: TGTGCCAGCAGTTTTGACAGGGGAGGCCCTCAGCCCCAGCATTTT.

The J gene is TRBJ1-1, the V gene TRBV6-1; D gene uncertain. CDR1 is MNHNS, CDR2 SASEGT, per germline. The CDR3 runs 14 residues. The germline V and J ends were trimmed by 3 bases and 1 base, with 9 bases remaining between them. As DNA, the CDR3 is TGTGCCAGCAGTGATGGGCAGGCGAACACTGAAGCTTTCTTT. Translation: CASSDGQANTEAFF.

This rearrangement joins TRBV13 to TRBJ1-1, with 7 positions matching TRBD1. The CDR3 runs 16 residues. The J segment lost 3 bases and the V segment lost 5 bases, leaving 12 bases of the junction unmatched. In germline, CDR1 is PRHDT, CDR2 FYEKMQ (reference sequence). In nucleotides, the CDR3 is TGTGCCAGCAGCACAACATGGACAGGAAAGTACACTGAAGCTTTCTTT. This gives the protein CASSTTWTGKYTEAFF.

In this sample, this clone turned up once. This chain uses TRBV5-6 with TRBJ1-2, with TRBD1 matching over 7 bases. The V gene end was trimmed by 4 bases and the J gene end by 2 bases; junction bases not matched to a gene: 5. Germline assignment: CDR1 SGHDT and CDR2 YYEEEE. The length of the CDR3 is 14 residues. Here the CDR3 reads CASSPRQGNYGYTF. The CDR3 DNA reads TGTGCCAGCAGCCCCCGACAGGGAAACTATGGCTACACCTTC.

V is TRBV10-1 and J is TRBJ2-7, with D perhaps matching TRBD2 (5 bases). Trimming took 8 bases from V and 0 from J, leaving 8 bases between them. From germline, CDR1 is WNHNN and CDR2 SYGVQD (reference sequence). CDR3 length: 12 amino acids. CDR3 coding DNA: TGCGCCAGCGGGGAGAGCTCCTACGAGCAGTACTTC. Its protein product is CASGESSYEQYF.